The rows below give T cell receptor beta chains drawn from one sample of a study of blood T cells in healthy people across ages. TCRdb re-called the 5' RACE reads with MiXCR, one entry per CDR3 protein. The data show some 900,000 distinct CDR3 sequences, about 44% seen once. The sample comprised blood. The origin of the receptors is a man in his thirties or forties in good health. Both conserved end residues are part of each CDR3. The D gene is left open where the match is weak. Where a row states a size, it is once, few, many or the class of an expanded clone; other rows omit it.

d_call: -; clone_size: few; j_call: TRBJ2-3; v_call: TRBV3-1; cdr3_nt: TGTGCCAGCAGCCAAAGGGGCGGCCGAGGCACAGATACGCAGTATTTT; cdr3_aa: CASSQRGGRGTDTQYF
d_call: TRBD1; clone_size: once; j_call: TRBJ2-7; v_call: TRBV6-6; cdr3_nt: TGTGCCAGCAGTAAGACAGGGGGCGAAGACTCCTACGAGCAGTACTTC; cdr3_aa: CASSKTGGEDSYEQYF
d_call: -; clone_size: once; j_call: TRBJ1-2; v_call: TRBV6-1; cdr3_nt: TGTGCCAGCAGTGATTCAGGCGCACCTAACTATGGCTACACCTTC; cdr3_aa: CASSDSGAPNYGYTF
d_call: -; clone_size: -; j_call: TRBJ2-1; v_call: TRBV21-1; cdr3_nt: TGTGCCAGCAGCAGGGACGTCTCCTACAATGAGCAGTTCTTC; cdr3_aa: CASSRDVSYNEQFF
d_call: -; clone_size: -; j_call: TRBJ1-2; v_call: TRBV3-1; cdr3_nt: TGTGCCAGCAGCACTACGGCGCTGGGGGGGGCCGGAGACTATGGCTACACCTTC; cdr3_aa: CASSTTALGGAGDYGYTF
d_call: TRBD2; clone_size: few; j_call: TRBJ2-1; v_call: TRBV29-1; cdr3_nt: TGCAGCGTCCGAGCGGGGGGCCTGGATGAGCAGTTCTTC; cdr3_aa: CSVRAGGLDEQFF
d_call: -; clone_size: -; j_call: TRBJ2-7; v_call: TRBV4-2; cdr3_nt: TGTGCCAGCAGCCAAGATCGGACTACACGCTACGAGCAGTACTTC; cdr3_aa: CASSQDRTTRYEQYF
d_call: -; clone_size: few; j_call: TRBJ1-6; v_call: TRBV20-1; cdr3_nt: TGCAGTGCTCACCCTCGACAGCTATCACCCCTCCACTTT; cdr3_aa: CSAHPRQLSPLHF
d_call: TRBD2; clone_size: -; j_call: TRBJ2-7; v_call: TRBV6-2/TRBV6-3; cdr3_nt: TGTGCCAGCAGTTACTTAGCGGGGGAAGTGAACGAGCAGTACTTC; cdr3_aa: CASSYLAGEVNEQYF
d_call: -; clone_size: few; j_call: TRBJ2-5; v_call: TRBV6-6; cdr3_nt: TGTGCCAGCAGTTACTCAGTCGGGAAATGGGAGACCCAGTACTTC; cdr3_aa: CASSYSVGKWETQYF
d_call: TRBD2; clone_size: -; j_call: TRBJ2-3; v_call: TRBV6-1; cdr3_nt: TGTGCCAGCAGTAGAGGGACTAGCGGGGGGGTGACAGATACGCAGTATTTT; cdr3_aa: CASSRGTSGGVTDTQYF
d_call: -; clone_size: -; j_call: TRBJ1-1; v_call: TRBV6-2/TRBV6-3; cdr3_nt: TGTGCCAGCAGTTACTCTGGGAGAGTGAACACTGAAGCTTTCTTT; cdr3_aa: CASSYSGRVNTEAFF
d_call: -; clone_size: -; j_call: TRBJ1-1; v_call: TRBV7-2; cdr3_nt: TGTGCCAGCAGGAAGGGGGAAACTGAAGCTTTCTTT; cdr3_aa: CASRKGETEAFF
d_call: -; clone_size: -; j_call: TRBJ2-7; v_call: TRBV20-1; cdr3_nt: TGCAGTGCTAGAGATTCCGCGAGGGGGACATACTTCTACGAGCAGTACTTC; cdr3_aa: CSARDSARGTYFYEQYF
d_call: -; clone_size: -; j_call: TRBJ2-5; v_call: TRBV29-1; cdr3_nt: TGCAGCGTTAATGACCTTCGACAAGAGACCCAGTACTTC; cdr3_aa: CSVNDLRQETQYF
d_call: -; clone_size: many; j_call: TRBJ2-1; v_call: TRBV4-3; cdr3_nt: TGCGCCAGCAGCCCAGCCCCCCGCAATGAGCAGTTCTTC; cdr3_aa: CASSPAPRNEQFF
d_call: -; clone_size: -; j_call: TRBJ2-7; v_call: TRBV3-1; cdr3_nt: TGTGCCAGCAGCCCTAAGGTAGGCTCCTACGAGCAGTACTTC; cdr3_aa: CASSPKVGSYEQYF
d_call: TRBD2; clone_size: -; j_call: TRBJ2-7; v_call: TRBV20-1; cdr3_nt: TGCAGTGCTGAATCTAGCGGGGGAGAATTATACGAGCAGTACTTC; cdr3_aa: CSAESSGGELYEQYF
d_call: TRBD1; clone_size: -; j_call: TRBJ2-1; v_call: TRBV6-2/TRBV6-3; cdr3_nt: TGTGCCAGCAGTTGGGGACAGGGGTACAATGAGCAGTTCTTC; cdr3_aa: CASSWGQGYNEQFF
d_call: -; clone_size: many; j_call: TRBJ1-4; v_call: TRBV12-3/TRBV12-4; cdr3_nt: TGTGCCAGCAGCCTCATCCCAACTAATGAAAAACTGTTTTTT; cdr3_aa: CASSLIPTNEKLFF
d_call: TRBD2; clone_size: -; j_call: TRBJ2-5; v_call: TRBV2; cdr3_nt: TGTGCCAGCAAGAAACTAGCGGAAGAGACCCAGTACTTC; cdr3_aa: CASKKLAEETQYF
d_call: -; clone_size: few; j_call: TRBJ2-5; v_call: TRBV12-3/TRBV12-4; cdr3_nt: TGTGCCAGCAGCTCACAGGGCGGAGAGACCCAGTACTTC; cdr3_aa: CASSSQGGETQYF
d_call: -; clone_size: -; j_call: TRBJ2-7; v_call: TRBV29-1; cdr3_nt: TGCAGCGTTAACACAGCCTCCTACGAGCAGTACTTC; cdr3_aa: CSVNTASYEQYF
d_call: -; clone_size: -; j_call: TRBJ1-2; v_call: TRBV3-1; cdr3_nt: TGTGCCAGCAGCCATATTTCAGGGGTTGCCTATGGCTACACCTTC; cdr3_aa: CASSHISGVAYGYTF
d_call: TRBD2; clone_size: few; j_call: TRBJ2-3; v_call: TRBV4-3; cdr3_nt: TGCGCCAGCAGCCAAGAGGAGACTAGCGGGGGCACAAGGGTGAACACAGATACGCAGTATTTT; cdr3_aa: CASSQEETSGGTRVNTDTQYF
d_call: TRBD1; clone_size: -; j_call: TRBJ2-5; v_call: TRBV5-1; cdr3_nt: TGCGCCAGCAGCTTGGAAGGGGGCGAACAAGAGACCCAGTACTTC; cdr3_aa: CASSLEGGEQETQYF
d_call: TRBD1; clone_size: -; j_call: TRBJ2-5; v_call: TRBV7-9; cdr3_nt: TGTGCCAGCAGCTCCCCTAGACAGGGACCCCAAGAGACCCAGTACTTC; cdr3_aa: CASSSPRQGPQETQYF